The 19 T cell receptor beta chains below come from one sample, sequenced in a study of cytomegalovirus exposure and HLA in healthy donors. This PCR relied on a set of 60 Vbeta primers and 13 Jbeta primers. Assay: immunoSEQ multiplex PCR; the TCRdb copy retains only in-frame clones and omits some. The table includes about 35,000 clones, 70% to 80% detected once. Sequencing was carried out using PBMCs. Receptors were obtained from a woman under 40 in good health and CMV-seropositive.

This clone was observed a handful of times. The rearrangement uses TRBV10-3 and TRBJ2-1, with 8 nucleotides matching TRBD2. The germline CDR1 and CDR2 sequences are ENHRY and SYGVKD. The V gene end was trimmed by 4 bases and the J gene end by 7 bases; junction bases not matched to a gene: 3. CDR3 length: 13 amino acids. The CDR3 here is CAISVAGTNEQFF. In DNA, the CDR3 is TGTGCCATCAGTGTAGCGGGAACGAATGAGCAGTTCTTC.

The chain is built from TRBV13 and TRBJ2-1; 9 nucleotides line up with TRBD2. The CDR3 length is 17 residues. Germline V gives CDR1 PRHDT, CDR2 FYEKMQ (reference sequence). Trimming at V came to 5 bases and at J to 2 bases, leaving 10 bases not matched to a gene. CDR3 in amino acids: CASSLMEAGGPYNEQFF. The CDR3 bases are TGTGCCAGCAGCCTCATGGAGGCGGGGGGGCCCTACAATGAGCAGTTCTTC. The whole variable domain, filled in from reference TRBV13 and TRBJ2-1, reads AAGVIQSPRHLIKEKRETATLKCYPIPRHDTVYWYQQGPGQDPQFLISFYEKMQSDKGSIPDRFSAQQFSDYHSELNMSSLELGDSALYFCASSLMEAGGPYNEQFFGPGTRLTVL.

The chain uses TRBV6-5 and TRBJ2-1; 8 bases align to TRBD2. CDR1 MNHEY and CDR2 SVGAGI come from the germline V gene. Germline trimming cut 2 bases from V and 0 bases from J; bases unmatched to any gene: 3. This CDR3 has 16 residues. The CDR3 spells CASSYLSGSSYNEQFF. For the CDR3, the DNA is TGTGCCAGCAGTTACCTCAGCGGGAGCTCCTACAATGAGCAGTTCTTC.

V usage is TRBV29-1 and J usage is TRBJ2-1; TRBD1 matches at 10 bases. V lost 8 bases and J lost 10; bases outside the gene matches: 14. The CDR3 length is 14 residues. Per the germline V gene, CDR1 is SQVTM and CDR2 is ANQGSEA. This CDR3 reads CSSGRRTGGREQFF. As DNA, the CDR3 is TGCAGCTCGGGCCGGCGGACAGGGGGTCGGGAGCAGTTCTTC.

The chain has TRBV10-1 and TRBJ1-1; 9 nucleotides align to TRBD1. Germline V gene data show CDR1 as WNHNN and CDR2 as SYGVQD (reference sequence). With 6 bases clipped from V and 5 bases from J, the junction kept 7 bases outside the gene matches. The CDR3 is 14 amino acids. In DNA, the CDR3 is TGCGCCAGCAGCCGCCGGGACAGGGTGACTGAAGCTTTCTTT. It specifies CASSRRDRVTEAFF.

There are a few counts of this clone. An end of the junction does not agree with germline; a read error may underlie this. The rearrangement joins TRBV7-9 to TRBJ2-7, with a possible D match to TRBD2 (5 bases). The CDR3 totals 15 residues. The germline gives CDR1 SEHNR, CDR2 FQNEAQ (reference sequence). The CDR3, as DNA: TGTTCCAGCAGCTTAGTTTCGGGGAGAGCCTACGAGCAGTACTTC. It encodes CSSSLVSGRAYEQYF.

The J gene is TRBJ2-1, the V gene TRBV7-6, with D perhaps matching TRBD2 (5 bases). V was cut by 5 bases and J by 7 bases, with 27 bases left in between. Germline V gives CDR1 SGHVS, CDR2 FNYEAQ. The CDR3 consists of 18 residues. In nucleotides, the CDR3 is TGTGCCAGCAGCCGGGTGGGGTCCAGCGGAGATCCGTGGAATGAGCAGTTCTTC. It specifies CASSRVGSSGDPWNEQFF.

The chain couples TRBV7-9 to TRBJ1-5; D is unresolved. Germline V gives CDR1 SEHNR, CDR2 FQNEAQ (reference sequence). This CDR3 spans 13 amino acids. The V end lost 1 base, the J end lost 6 bases, and 7 bases lay between the germline ends. Here the CDR3 reads CASSLEGGQPQHF. CDR3 in DNA: TGTGCCAGCAGCTTAGAAGGCGGTCAGCCCCAGCATTTT.

This clone occurred once. V gene TRBV5-6 combines with J gene TRBJ2-7, with 7 bases fitting TRBD2. J was trimmed by 3 bases and V by 2 bases; bases with no gene match: 2. CDR1 and CDR2 from the germline V gene are SGHDT and YYEEEE. The CDR3 length is 13 residues. The CDR3 reads CASSFGGNYEQYF. CDR3 nucleotides: TGTGCCAGCAGCTTCGGGGGGAACTACGAGCAGTACTTC.

This chain uses TRBV18 with TRBJ2-3; unclear D gene. Trimming removed 5 bases at V and 2 bases at J, with 11 bases between. CDR1 KGHSH and CDR2 LQKENI come from the germline V gene. The CDR3 runs 14 residues. This chain's CDR3 is CASSARLDTDTQYF. The CDR3 DNA reads TGTGCCAGCTCAGCGCGGTTAGACACAGATACGCAGTATTTT.

The gene calls are TRBV5-4 and TRBJ1-2; no firm D call. The CDR3 runs 17 residues. Germline V gene data show CDR1 as SGHNT and CDR2 as YYREEE (reference sequence). The V and J ends lost 2 bases and 4 bases respectively, with 21 bases between them. The CDR3 nucleotides are TGTGCCAGCAGCTTCCCCGTGGAATTAGAGGGAGGCTATGGCTACACCTTC. The encoded protein is CASSFPVELEGGYGYTF.

This clone was seen just once. The V call is TRBV4-1, the J call TRBJ2-2, with 11 bases fitting TRBD2. From germline, CDR1 is MGHRA and CDR2 YSYEKL. This CDR3 comprises 16 residues. V was clipped by 0 bases and J by 6 bases; unmatched bases: 3. In DNA, the CDR3 is TGCGCCAGCAGCCAAGATAGGACTAGCGGGTCCGGGGAGCTGTTTTTT. Residues: CASSQDRTSGSGELFF.

V and J are TRBV28 and TRBJ2-3; D possibly corresponds to TRBD2 (5 bases). CDR3 length: 15 residues. From germline, CDR1 is MDHEN and CDR2 SYDVKM. Deletions cut 6 bases from V and 2 bases from J, with 15 bases between. The CDR3 DNA is TGTGCCAGCAGCCTAAGGCCCGGGAACACAGATACGCAGTATTTT. Translated, it gives CASSLRPGNTDTQYF.

The rearrangement uses TRBV7-9 and TRBJ2-3; TRBD1 aligns across 11 bases. CDR3 length: 16 amino acids. Germline CDR1 SEHNR, CDR2 FQNEAQ (reference sequence). The junction had 7 bases not matched to a gene; V was cut back by 2 bases and J by 6 bases. This CDR3 reads CASSLNGGQGGDTQYF. CDR3 sequence (DNA): TGTGCCAGCAGCTTAAACGGGGGACAGGGGGGCGATACGCAGTATTTT.

A few counts support this clone. This specimen includes other DNA sequences encoding the same CDR3. The genes are TRBV2 and TRBJ1-3; D not certain. Per the germline V gene, CDR1 is SNHLY and CDR2 is FYNNEI. Deletions cut 4 bases from V and 0 bases from J, with 4 bases between. This CDR3 contains 13 residues. The CDR3 DNA reads TGTGCCAGCAGTGGCAGCTCTGGAAACACCATATATTTT. Amino acids: CASSGSSGNTIYF.

In DNA, the CDR3 is TGTGCCAGTAGTATCATCCGGGAGATGAACACTGAAGCTTTCTTT. It is translated as CASSIIREMNTEAFF. The genes are TRBV19 and TRBJ1-1; D gene unclear. This CDR3 is built from 15 residues. Germline CDR1 LNHDA, CDR2 SQIVND (reference sequence). V dropped 3 bases and J dropped 0 bases, with 11 bases sitting between them. Complete variable domain (other parts from reference TRBV19 and TRBJ1-1): DGGITQSPKYLFRKEGQNVTLSCEQNLNHDAMYWYRQDPGQGLRLIYYSQIVNDFQKGDIAEGYSVSREKKESFPLTVTSAQKNPTAFYLCASSIIREMNTEAFFGQGTRLTVV.

This chain uses TRBV5-4 with TRBJ2-3; TRBD2 aligns across 9 bases. The CDR3 totals 15 residues. J was trimmed by 0 bases and V by 3 bases; bases with no gene match: 2. Germline loops: CDR1 SGHNT, CDR2 YYREEE (reference sequence). CDR3 in DNA: TGTGCCAGCAGCTCTAGCGGGATTAGCACAGATACGCAGTATTTT. Its protein is CASSSSGISTDTQYF.

In this sample, this clone turned up a few times. The V call is TRBV4-2, the J call TRBJ2-1; a weak D match, TRBD1 (7 bases). Trimming removed 0 bases at V and 3 bases at J, with 9 bases between. This CDR3 contains 15 residues. From germline, CDR1 is LGHNA and CDR2 YNFKEQ. The CDR3 reads CASSQEQGGYNEQFF. DNA of the CDR3: TGTGCCAGCAGCCAAGAGCAGGGGGGCTACAATGAGCAGTTCTTC.

This clone was seen a few times. Here the CDR3 DNA reads TGCGCCAGCAGCCCGCCGCGACAAGAGACCCAGTACTTC. Translated, it gives CASSPPRQETQYF. The V gene is TRBV4-1, the J gene TRBJ2-5; D gene uncertain. V lost 4 bases to trimming and J lost 2 bases, with 8 bases between them. CDR1 is MGHRA and CDR2 is YSYEKL in the germline V gene. The CDR3 sequence is 13 residues long.